This TCR beta chain emerged from a study of shared clonotypes between healthy human individuals. Turning to the study itself: The cohort comprised a couple of women and a few men. Their ages spanned 18 to 49 years. A donor's plate count was three for CD4 naive and three for CD4 memory; CD8 naive had two and CD8 memory one.

Deep was the level at which the assay was run. The method was immunoSEQ multiplex PCR; TCRdb's version includes in-frame clones alone and lacks a portion of them. The data show around 2.1 million clones, 90% to 95% seen once. CD45RO-negative cells were positively selected for CCR7, leaving out terminally differentiated effector memory CD45RA+ cells. Findings and caveats of the study: Among donors, the sharing of clonotypes was expected to be influenced by sequencing depth.

In regard to this clone: The antigen is undetermined.

This clonotype was obtained from a man aged 18-30 years in good health. Some clones in this sample may be carry-over from other donors' samples. The sequenced sample consisted of naive CD8+ T cells from PBMCs.

Written as DNA, the CDR3 is TGTGCCATCAGTGATGACGACTCCTACGAGCAGTACTTC. Translating gives CAISDDDSYEQYF. The chain uses TRBV10-3 and TRBJ2-7; D is unresolved. Trimming stripped 3 bases from V and 0 bases from J, with 6 bases between. The germline V gene encodes CDR1 ENHRY and CDR2 SYGVKD. The CDR3 has 13 amino acids.